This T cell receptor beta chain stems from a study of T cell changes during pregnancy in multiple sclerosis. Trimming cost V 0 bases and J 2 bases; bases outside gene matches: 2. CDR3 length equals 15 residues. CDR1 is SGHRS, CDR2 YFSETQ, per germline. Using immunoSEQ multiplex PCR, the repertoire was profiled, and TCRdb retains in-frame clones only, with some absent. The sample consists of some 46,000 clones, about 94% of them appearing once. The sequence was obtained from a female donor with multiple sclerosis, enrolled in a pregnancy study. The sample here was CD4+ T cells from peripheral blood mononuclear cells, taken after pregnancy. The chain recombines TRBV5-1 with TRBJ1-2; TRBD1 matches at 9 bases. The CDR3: CASSLDGTGNYGYTF. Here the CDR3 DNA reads TGCGCCAGCAGCTTGGATGGGACAGGGAACTATGGCTACACCTTC.